These T cell receptor beta chains were read from a single sample in a study of blood T cell repertoires in COVID-19. Using immunoSEQ multiplex PCR, the repertoire was profiled, and TCRdb retains in-frame clones only, with some absent. The sample consists of around 49,000 clones, 80% to 85% of them appearing once. Sequencing used peripheral blood. These receptors came from a woman of 80 years or more with COVID-19, enrolled during active disease. Both conserved end residues are part of each CDR3. A D gene is named only where the DNA matches it firmly. Clone size is shown for a subset of rows, as once, few, many or a class of expanded clone.

V	J	length	D	size	DNA	CDR3
TRBV5-1	TRBJ1-1	16	TRBD1	few	TGCGCCAGCAGCTTGGACCAGACAGGGAGGAACACTGAAGCTTTCTTT	CASSLDQTGRNTEAFF
TRBV11-3	TRBJ1-1	12	NA	NA	TGTGCCAGCAGCCCAAGACGGGGTGAAGCTTTCTTT	CASSPRRGEAFF
TRBV20-1	TRBJ2-7	15	NA	NA	TGCAGTGCTAGTAAGCTAGCGCGGGACCCGAGCGAGCAGTACTTC	CSASKLARDPSEQYF
TRBV28	TRBJ1-3	12	NA	NA	TGTGCCAGCAGTCAGCTCGGAGACACCATATATTTT	CASSQLGDTIYF
TRBV6-5	TRBJ2-5	13	TRBD2	NA	TGTGCCACCAGTAGCGGGAGGGTGGAGACCCAGTACTTC	CATSSGRVETQYF
TRBV28	TRBJ2-7	14	NA	NA	TGTGCCAGCAGTTCTCAGGGTTACTCCTACGAGCAGTACTTC	CASSSQGYSYEQYF
TRBV28	TRBJ1-2	13	NA	NA	TGTGCCAGCAGCATATGGGGAGGGTATGGCTACACCTTC	CASSIWGGYGYTF
TRBV12-3/TRBV12-4	TRBJ1-1	13	TRBD1	NA	TGTGCCAGCAACCAACTTTGGACAGGTGAAGCTTTCTTT	CASNQLWTGEAFF
TRBV5-1	TRBJ1-3	16	NA	NA	TGCGCCAGCAGCTTATCAATGGACAGCAACAAGGGCACCATATATTTT	CASSLSMDSNKGTIYF
TRBV6-5	TRBJ2-1	11	NA	NA	TGTGCCAGCCGCCGGCAGGCCCAGCAGTTCTTC	CASRRQAQQFF
TRBV6-1	TRBJ2-7	17	TRBD1	NA	TGTGCCAGCAGTGAAAGGGCGGGACAGGGTTTGGCCTACGAGCAGTACTTC	CASSERAGQGLAYEQYF
TRBV18	TRBJ1-2	14	TRBD1	NA	TGTGCCAGCTCACCACAGGGGGCCAGCTATGGCTACACCTTC	CASSPQGASYGYTF
TRBV7-8	TRBJ1-2	14	TRBD1	NA	TGTGCCAGCAGCTGGCCCGGGACAGATTATGGCTACACCTTC	CASSWPGTDYGYTF
TRBV4-1	TRBJ2-7	17	TRBD2	NA	TGCGCCAGCAGCCCCTCGCCGGGACTAGCGGGGACCTACGAGCAGTACTTC	CASSPSPGLAGTYEQYF
TRBV2	TRBJ2-1	15	TRBD2	NA	TGTGCCAGCAGTGGGACTAGCGGGAGGGCGAGTGAGCAGTTCTTC	CASSGTSGRASEQFF
TRBV13	TRBJ2-1	14	NA	NA	TGTGCCAGCAGCTTAGGCAGGGGCGGAAATGAGCAGTTCTTC	CASSLGRGGNEQFF
TRBV6-6	TRBJ1-2	12	NA	NA	TGTGCCAGCAGGGGCAGGATCGATGGCTACACCTTC	CASRGRIDGYTF
TRBV7-2	TRBJ1-2	15	TRBD1	NA	TGTGCCAGCAGCTTAGGGACAGGGGCCACTGATGGCTACACCTTC	CASSLGTGATDGYTF
TRBV7-3	TRBJ2-1	16	TRBD2	NA	TGTGCCAGCAGCTTAGCGGGACTAGTCTTTTTAGATGAGCAGTTCTTC	CASSLAGLVFLDEQFF
TRBV18	TRBJ1-3	15	TRBD1	NA	TGTGCCAGCTCACCACGACAGGGAGCTGGAAACACCATATATTTT	CASSPRQGAGNTIYF
TRBV11-2	TRBJ2-7	15	TRBD1	NA	TGTGCCAGCAGCCCCGCATGGACAGGGTCCTACGAGCAGTACTTC	CASSPAWTGSYEQYF
TRBV7-3	TRBJ2-1	16	TRBD2	many	TGTGCCAGCAGCAGACTAGCGGGAGGAGTCTACAATGAGCAGTTCTTC	CASSRLAGGVYNEQFF
TRBV2	TRBJ1-4	14	TRBD1	NA	TGTGCCAGCAGTACTCAGGGGGCTGATGAAAAACTGTTTTTT	CASSTQGADEKLFF
TRBV11-3	TRBJ2-1	14	NA	NA	TGTGCCAGCAGCTTAGACAAAAACTTCAATGAGCAGTTCTTC	CASSLDKNFNEQFF
TRBV28	TRBJ2-3	17	NA	NA	TGTGCCAGCAGTCCCCGGGGTTTATTGGGCCCCACAGATACGCAGTATTTT	CASSPRGLLGPTDTQYF
TRBV6-2/TRBV6-3	TRBJ2-7	14	TRBD2	NA	TGTGCCAGCAGCTCTTACGAGCGGGGCTACGAGCAGTACTTC	CASSSYERGYEQYF
TRBV19	TRBJ2-7	13	TRBD1	NA	TGTGCCAGTAGCCCGGGACAGCTTCCCGAGCAGTACTTC	CASSPGQLPEQYF